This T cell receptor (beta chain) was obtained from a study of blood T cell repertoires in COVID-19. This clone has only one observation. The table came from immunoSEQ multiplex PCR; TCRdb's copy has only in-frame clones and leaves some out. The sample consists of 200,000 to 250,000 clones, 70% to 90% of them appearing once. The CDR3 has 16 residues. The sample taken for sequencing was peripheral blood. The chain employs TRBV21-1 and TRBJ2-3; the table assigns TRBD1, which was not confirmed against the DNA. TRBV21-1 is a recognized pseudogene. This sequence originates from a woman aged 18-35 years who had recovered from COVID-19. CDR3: CASSKRVGANTDTQYF. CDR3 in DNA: TGTGCCAGCAGCAAAAGGGTGGGGGCCAACACAGATACGCAGTATTTT.